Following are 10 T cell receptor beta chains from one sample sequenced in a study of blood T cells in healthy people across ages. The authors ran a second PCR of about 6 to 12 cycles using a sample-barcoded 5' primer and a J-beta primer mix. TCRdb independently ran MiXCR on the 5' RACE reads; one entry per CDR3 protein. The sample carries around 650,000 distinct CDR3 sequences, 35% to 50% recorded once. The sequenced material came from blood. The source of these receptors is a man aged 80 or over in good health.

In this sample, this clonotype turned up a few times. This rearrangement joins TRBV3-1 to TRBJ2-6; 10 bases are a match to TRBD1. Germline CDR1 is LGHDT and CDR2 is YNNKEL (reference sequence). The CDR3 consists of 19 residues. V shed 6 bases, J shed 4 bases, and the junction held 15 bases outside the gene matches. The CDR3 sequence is CASSKNPGQGLSGANVLTF. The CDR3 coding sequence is TGTGCCAGCAGTAAAAACCCGGGACAGGGGCTCTCCGGGGCCAACGTCCTGACTTTC.

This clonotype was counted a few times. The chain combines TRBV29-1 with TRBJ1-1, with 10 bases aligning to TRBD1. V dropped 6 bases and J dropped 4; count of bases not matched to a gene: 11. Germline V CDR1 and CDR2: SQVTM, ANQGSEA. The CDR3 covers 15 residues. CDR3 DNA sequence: TGCAGCGTGGGGACAGGGGCCGGTTCTGGCACTGAAGCTTTCTTT. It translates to CSVGTGAGSGTEAFF.

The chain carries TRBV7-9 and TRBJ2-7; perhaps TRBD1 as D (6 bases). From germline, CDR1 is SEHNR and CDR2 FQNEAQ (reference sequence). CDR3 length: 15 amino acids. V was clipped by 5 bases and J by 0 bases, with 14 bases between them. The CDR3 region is CASSTRDTSSYEQYF. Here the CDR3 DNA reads TGTGCCAGCAGCACCCGGGACACCAGCTCCTACGAGCAGTACTTC.

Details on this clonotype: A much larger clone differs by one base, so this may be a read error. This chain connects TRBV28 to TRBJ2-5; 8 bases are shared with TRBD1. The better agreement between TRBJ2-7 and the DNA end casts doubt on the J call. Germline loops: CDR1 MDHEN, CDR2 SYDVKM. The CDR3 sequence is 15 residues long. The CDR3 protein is CASNKPGQASHEQYF. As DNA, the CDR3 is TGTGCCAGCAACAAACCGGGACAGGCATCCCACGAGCAGTACTTC.

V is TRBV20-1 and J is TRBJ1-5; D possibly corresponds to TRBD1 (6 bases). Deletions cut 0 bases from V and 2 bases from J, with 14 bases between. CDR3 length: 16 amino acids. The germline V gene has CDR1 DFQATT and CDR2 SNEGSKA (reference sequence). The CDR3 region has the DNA TGCAGTGCTAGAGATGGGGGGGCTTCGGGCAATCAGCCCCAGCATTTT. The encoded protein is CSARDGGASGNQPQHF.

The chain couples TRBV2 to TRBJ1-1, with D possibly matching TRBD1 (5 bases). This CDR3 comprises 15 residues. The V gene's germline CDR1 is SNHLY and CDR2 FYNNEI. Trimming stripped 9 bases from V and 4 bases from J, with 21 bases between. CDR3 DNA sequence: TGTGCCAGTCAGTACTCGGGCCGCCAGGGCACTGAAGCTTTCTTT. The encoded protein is CASQYSGRQGTEAFF.

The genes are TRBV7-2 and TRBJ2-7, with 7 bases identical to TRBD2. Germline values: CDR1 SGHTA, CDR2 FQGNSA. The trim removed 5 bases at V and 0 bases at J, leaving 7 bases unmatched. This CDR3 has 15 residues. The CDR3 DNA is TGTGCCAGCAGCAAAAGCGGGGTGAGCTCCTACGAGCAGTACTTC. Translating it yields CASSKSGVSSYEQYF.

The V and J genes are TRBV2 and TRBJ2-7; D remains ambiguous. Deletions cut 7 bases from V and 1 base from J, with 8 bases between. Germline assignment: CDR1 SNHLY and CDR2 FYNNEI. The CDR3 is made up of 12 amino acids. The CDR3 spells CASNPGSYEQYF. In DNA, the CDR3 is TGTGCCAGCAACCCGGGTTCCTACGAGCAGTACTTC.

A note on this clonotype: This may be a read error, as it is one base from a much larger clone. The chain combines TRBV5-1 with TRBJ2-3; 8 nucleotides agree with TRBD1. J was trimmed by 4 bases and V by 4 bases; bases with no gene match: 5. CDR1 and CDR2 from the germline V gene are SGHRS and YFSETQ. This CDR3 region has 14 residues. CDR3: CASSQTGAPDTQYF. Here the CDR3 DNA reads TGCGCCAGCAGCCAGACAGGGGCCCCAGATACGCAGTATTTT.

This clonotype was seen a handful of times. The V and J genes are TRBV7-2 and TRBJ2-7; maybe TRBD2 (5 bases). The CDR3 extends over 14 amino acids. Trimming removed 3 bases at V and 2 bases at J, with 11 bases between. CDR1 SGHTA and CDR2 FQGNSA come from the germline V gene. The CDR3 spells CASSLRVEAYEQYF. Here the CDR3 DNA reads TGTGCCAGCAGCTTGCGGGTCGAAGCCTACGAGCAGTACTTC.